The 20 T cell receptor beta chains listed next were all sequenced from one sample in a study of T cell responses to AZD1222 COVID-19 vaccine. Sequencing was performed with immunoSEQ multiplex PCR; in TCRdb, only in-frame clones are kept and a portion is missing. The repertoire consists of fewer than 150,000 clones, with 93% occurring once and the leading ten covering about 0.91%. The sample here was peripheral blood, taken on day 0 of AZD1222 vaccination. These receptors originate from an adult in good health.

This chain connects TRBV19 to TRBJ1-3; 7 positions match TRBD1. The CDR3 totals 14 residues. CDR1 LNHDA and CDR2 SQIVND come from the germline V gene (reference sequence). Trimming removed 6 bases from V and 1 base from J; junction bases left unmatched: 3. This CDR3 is CASRQGTSGNTIYF. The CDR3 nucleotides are TGTGCCAGTAGACAGGGGACTTCTGGAAACACCATATATTTT.

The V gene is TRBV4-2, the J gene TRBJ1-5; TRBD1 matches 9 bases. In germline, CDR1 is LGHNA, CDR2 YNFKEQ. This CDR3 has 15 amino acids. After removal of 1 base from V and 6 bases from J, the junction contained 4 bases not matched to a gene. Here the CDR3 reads CASSQVQGAAQPQHF. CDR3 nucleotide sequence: TGTGCCAGCAGCCAAGTACAGGGGGCGGCTCAGCCCCAGCATTTT.

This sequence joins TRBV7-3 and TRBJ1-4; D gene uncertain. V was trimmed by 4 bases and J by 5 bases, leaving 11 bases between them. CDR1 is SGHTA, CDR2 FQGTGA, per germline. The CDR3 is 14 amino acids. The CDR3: CASSSRPINEKLFF. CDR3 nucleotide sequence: TGTGCCAGCAGCTCCAGGCCTATCAATGAAAAACTGTTTTTT. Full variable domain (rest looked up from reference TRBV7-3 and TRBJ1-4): GAGVSQTPSNKVTEKGKYVELRCDPISGHTALYWYRQSLGQGPEFLIYFQGTGAADDSGLPNDRFFAVRPEGSVSTLKIQRTERGDSAVYLCASSSRPINEKLFFGSGTQLSVL.

The CDR3 coding sequence is TGTGCCAGTAGCTATCAGGGTACGGGGGCCAACGTCCTGACTTTC. The encoded protein is CASSYQGTGANVLTF. This chain links TRBV19 with TRBJ2-6, with a tentative D call TRBD1 (5 bases). The CDR3 is made up of 15 amino acids. The germline V gene encodes CDR1 LNHDA and CDR2 SQIVND (reference sequence). V was pared by 6 bases and J by 4 bases, with 13 bases between.

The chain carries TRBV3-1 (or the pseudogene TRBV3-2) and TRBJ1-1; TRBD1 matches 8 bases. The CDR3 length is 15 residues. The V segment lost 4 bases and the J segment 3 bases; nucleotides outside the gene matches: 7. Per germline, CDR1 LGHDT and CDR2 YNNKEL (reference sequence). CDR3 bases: TGTGCCAGCAGCCCTCGGACAGGGTGGGACACTGAAGCTTTCTTT. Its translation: CASSPRTGWDTEAFF.

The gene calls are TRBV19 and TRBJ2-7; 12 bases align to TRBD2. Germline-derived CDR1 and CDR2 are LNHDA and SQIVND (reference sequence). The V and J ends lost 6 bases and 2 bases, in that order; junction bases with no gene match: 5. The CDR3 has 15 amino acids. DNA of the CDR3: TGTGCCAGTAGAGATAGACTAGCGGGGGCCTACGAGCAGTACTTC. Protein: CASRDRLAGAYEQYF.

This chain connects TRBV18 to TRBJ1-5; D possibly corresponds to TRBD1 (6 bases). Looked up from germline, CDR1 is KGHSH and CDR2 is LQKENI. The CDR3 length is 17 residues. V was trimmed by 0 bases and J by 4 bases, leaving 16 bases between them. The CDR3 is CASSPPSGALGNQPQHF. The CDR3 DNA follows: TGTGCCAGCTCACCACCGTCAGGGGCGCTGGGGAATCAGCCCCAGCATTTT.

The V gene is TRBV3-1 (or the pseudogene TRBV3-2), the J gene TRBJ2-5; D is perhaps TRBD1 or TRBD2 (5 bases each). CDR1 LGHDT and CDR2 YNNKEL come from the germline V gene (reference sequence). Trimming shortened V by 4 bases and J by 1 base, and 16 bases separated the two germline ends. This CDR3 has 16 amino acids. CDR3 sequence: CASSPLTGPFQETQYF. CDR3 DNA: TGTGCCAGCAGCCCACTTACGGGACCGTTCCAAGAGACCCAGTACTTC.

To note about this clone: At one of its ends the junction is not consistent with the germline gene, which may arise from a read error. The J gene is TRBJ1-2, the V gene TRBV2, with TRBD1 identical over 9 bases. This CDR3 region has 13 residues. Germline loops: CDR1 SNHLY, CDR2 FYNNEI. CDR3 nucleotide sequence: TGTGCCAGCAGGGAAGACAGGGGGAATGGCTACACCTTC. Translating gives CASREDRGNGYTF.

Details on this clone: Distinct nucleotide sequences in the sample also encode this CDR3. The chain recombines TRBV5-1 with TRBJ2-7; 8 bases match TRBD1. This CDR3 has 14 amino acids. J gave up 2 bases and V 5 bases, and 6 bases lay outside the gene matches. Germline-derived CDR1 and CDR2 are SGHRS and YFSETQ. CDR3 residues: CASSPGTGPYEQYF. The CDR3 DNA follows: TGCGCCAGCAGTCCCGGGACAGGACCCTACGAGCAGTACTTC.

Here the CDR3 reads CASSLEAGSSYEQYF. DNA of the CDR3: TGTGCCAGCAGCTTAGAAGCAGGGAGCTCCTACGAGCAGTACTTC. The rearrangement joins TRBV7-2 to TRBJ2-7; the D call may be TRBD1 or TRBD2 (5 bases each). In germline, CDR1 is SGHTA, CDR2 FQGNSA. The CDR3 is 15 amino acids. V lost 1 base to trimming and J lost 0 bases, with 10 bases between them.

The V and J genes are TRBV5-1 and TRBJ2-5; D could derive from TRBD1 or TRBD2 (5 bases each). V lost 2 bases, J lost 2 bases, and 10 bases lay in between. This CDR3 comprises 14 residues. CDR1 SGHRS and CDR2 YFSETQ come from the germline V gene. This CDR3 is CASSLGDGQETQYF. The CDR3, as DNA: TGCGCCAGCAGCTTAGGGGACGGACAAGAGACCCAGTACTTC. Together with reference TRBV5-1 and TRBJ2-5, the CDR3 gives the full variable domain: KAGVTQTPRYLIKTRGQQVTLSCSPISGHRSVSWYQQTPGQGLQFLFEYFSETQRNKGNFPGRFSGRQFSNSRSEMNVSTLELGDSALYLCASSLGDGQETQYFGPGTRLLVL.

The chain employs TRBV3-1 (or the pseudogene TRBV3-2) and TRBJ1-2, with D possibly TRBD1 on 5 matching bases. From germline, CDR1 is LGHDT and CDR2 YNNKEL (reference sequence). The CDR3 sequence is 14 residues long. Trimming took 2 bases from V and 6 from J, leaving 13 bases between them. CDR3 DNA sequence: TGTGCCAGCAGCCAAACGTCAGGGTGGAATGGCTACACCTTC. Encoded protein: CASSQTSGWNGYTF.

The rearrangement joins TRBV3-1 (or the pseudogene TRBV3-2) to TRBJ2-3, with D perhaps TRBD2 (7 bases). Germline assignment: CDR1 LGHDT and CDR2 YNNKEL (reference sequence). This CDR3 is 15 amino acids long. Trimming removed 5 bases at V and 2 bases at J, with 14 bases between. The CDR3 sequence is CASSSSGGLTDTQYF. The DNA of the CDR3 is TGTGCCAGCAGCTCTTCCGGGGGGCTCACAGATACGCAGTATTTT.

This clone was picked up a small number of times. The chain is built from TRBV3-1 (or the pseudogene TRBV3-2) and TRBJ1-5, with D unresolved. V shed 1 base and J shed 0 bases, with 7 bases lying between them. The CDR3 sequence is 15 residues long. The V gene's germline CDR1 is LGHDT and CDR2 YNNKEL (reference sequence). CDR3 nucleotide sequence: TGTGCCAGCAGCCAAGGGTTGGCTAGCAATCAGCCCCAGCATTTT. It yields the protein CASSQGLASNQPQHF.

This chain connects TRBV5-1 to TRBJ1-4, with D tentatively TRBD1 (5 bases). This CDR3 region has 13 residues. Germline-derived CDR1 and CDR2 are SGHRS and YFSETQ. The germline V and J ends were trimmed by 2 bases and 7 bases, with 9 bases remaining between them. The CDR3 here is CASSFSGFEKLFF. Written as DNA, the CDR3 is TGCGCCAGCAGCTTTTCAGGGTTTGAAAAACTGTTTTTT.

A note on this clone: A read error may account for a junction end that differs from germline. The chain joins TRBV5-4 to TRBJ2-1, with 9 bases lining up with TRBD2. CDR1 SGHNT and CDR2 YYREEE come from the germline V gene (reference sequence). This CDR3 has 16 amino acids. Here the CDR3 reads CASSPLLAGANKEQFF. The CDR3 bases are TGTGCCAGCAGCCCCCTCTTAGCGGGGGCCAACAAGGAGCAGTTCTTC.

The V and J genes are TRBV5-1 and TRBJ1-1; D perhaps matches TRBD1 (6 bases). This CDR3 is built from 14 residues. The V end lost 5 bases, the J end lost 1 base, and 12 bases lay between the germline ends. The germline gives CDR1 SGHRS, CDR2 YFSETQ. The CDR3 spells CASRKQGRNTEAFF. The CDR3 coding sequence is TGCGCCAGCAGGAAACAGGGAAGGAACACTGAAGCTTTCTTT.

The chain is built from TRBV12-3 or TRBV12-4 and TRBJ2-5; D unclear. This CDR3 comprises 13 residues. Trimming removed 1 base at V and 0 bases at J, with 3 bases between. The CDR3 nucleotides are TGTGCCAGCAGTTTAGGCCACCAAGAGACCCAGTACTTC. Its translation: CASSLGHQETQYF.

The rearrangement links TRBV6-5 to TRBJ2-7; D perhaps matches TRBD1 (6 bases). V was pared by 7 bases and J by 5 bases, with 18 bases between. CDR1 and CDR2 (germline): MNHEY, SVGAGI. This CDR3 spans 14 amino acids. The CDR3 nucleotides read TGTGCCAGCATAGGGGGTCGGGCACCCAACGAGCAGTACTTC. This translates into CASIGGRAPNEQYF.